The clone carrying this TCR beta chain came up a few times. Repertoires were generated with immunoSEQ multiplex PCR, while TCRdb's copy carries only in-frame clones and drops some. This table has about 140,000 clones, around 84% appearing once. The record originates from a study of blood T cell repertoires in COVID-19. The receptor's source is a man aged 25-45 years with COVID-19, enrolled during active disease. Specimen: peripheral blood.

The CDR3 DNA sequence: TGTGCCAGCAGCTTGAAAACAGGGGGCGAGCAGTACTTC. Its protein is CASSLKTGGEQYF. The V and J genes are TRBV5-4 and TRBJ2-7, with 8 bases aligning to TRBD1. V was clipped by 1 base and J by 6 bases; unmatched bases: 3. CDR1 and CDR2 (germline): SGHNT, YYREEE (reference sequence). The CDR3 extends over 13 amino acids.